The clone carrying this T cell receptor (beta chain) was detected only a few times. No antigen is known for it. This sample was taken from a study of molecular identifiers for immune sequencing clone quantification. Overall study findings and caveats: The share of molecules held by clones above 20 RNA copies was over 99% in effector cells and under 1% in naive cells. Clone sizes that are highly expanded could be underestimated when identical TCR molecules share a barcode.

Naive CD8 libraries used roughly 17,000 to 1,100,000 sorted cells and 10%, 30% or 50% RNA. The authors built bulk TCR libraries by previously described methods with listed TCR primers. TCRdb fed the PCR reads into MiXCR, producing one record per CDR3 protein. In the table there are about 320,000 distinct CDR3 sequences, roughly a fifth of which are singletons. This CDR3 is 15 amino acids long. Germline V gives CDR1 SEHNR, CDR2 FQNEAQ (reference sequence). V gave up 5 bases and J gave up 5 bases; unmatched junction bases: 8. The chain combines TRBV7-9 with TRBJ1-4, with 7 bases that match TRBD1. The sequence was obtained from a human donor in good health. Some libraries in this study had Jurkat cell RNA spiked in. Sequenced sample: naive CD8+ T cells from blood, with Jurkat cell RNA spiked in. Described subset: FACS-sorted CD8+CD4-CCR7+CD45RA+ naive T cells. The chain's CDR3 is CASSARQGRNEKLFF. The DNA of the CDR3 is TGTGCCAGCAGCGCCCGACAGGGAAGGAATGAAAAACTGTTTTTT.